Described below is a single T cell receptor beta chain sequence and its context. As yet, its antigen is unknown. These data are taken from a study of shared clonotypes between healthy human individuals. Sequencing was performed with immunoSEQ multiplex PCR; in TCRdb, only in-frame clones are kept and a portion is missing. The sample lists under 850,000 clones, over 55% occurring once. The length of the CDR3 is 12 residues. Per germline, CDR1 MNHEY and CDR2 SVGAGI. V dropped 6 bases and J dropped 5 bases, with 10 bases sitting between them. General study results and limits: The low donor count limited represented genetic and exposure-history diversity.

The J gene is TRBJ2-5, the V gene TRBV6-5; either TRBD1 or TRBD2 may supply D (6 bases each). The clonotype originates from a woman aged 25 to 39 in good health. Material for sequencing was memory CD4+ T cells sorted from blood. Regarding subset: CD45RA-negative fraction. This CDR3 is CASSRGGETQYF. As DNA, the CDR3 is TGTGCCAGCAGCCGAGGGGGGGAGACCCAGTACTTC.